This T cell receptor (beta chain) was identified during a study of blood T cell repertoires in COVID-19. In the study overall: Sources were T cells, B-cell-depleted T cells, or PBMCs; the material itself was cDNA or gDNA.

The V segment lost 6 bases and the J segment 5 bases; nucleotides outside the gene matches: 8. Germline V lookup: CDR1 KGHSH, CDR2 LQKENI. The length of the CDR3 is 15 residues. As processed by the authors: Amplifying reference gene primers gave estimates of nucleated cell counts. TCRdb keeps only in-frame clones here, not all; method: immunoSEQ multiplex PCR. The V and J calls and clone size come from that table; D and trimming were worked out from the DNA. Of more than 40,000 clones listed, over 85% are singletons. The chain is built from TRBV18 and TRBJ2-3, with 10 bases lining up with TRBD2. This receptor was obtained from a man older than 75 with acute or convalescent COVID-19. Source material: peripheral blood. The CDR3 is CASSPTLAGVDTQYF. The CDR3 nucleotides read TGTGCCAGCTCCCCCACTCTAGCGGGGGTAGATACGCAGTATTTT.